The entry below describes one T cell receptor (beta chain). The antigen this receptor binds is unknown. The record has no base qualities; no much larger clone is one base away. The library was generated by the immunoSEQ multiplex PCR assay. On the study's bioinformatics: A statistical classification framework was built for diagnosing cytomegalovirus status from the catalog of TCR beta chain sequences. TCRdb limited this immuneACCESS table to in-frame rearrangements with V and J called. A share of clones is missing; checked studies link under half to unresolved V genes, and the rest is unexplained. V and J calls and clone size are given by that table; D and trimming were obtained from the DNA. The table for this sample lists 200,000 or so clones; over 80% of them were counted only once. Jointly, the top ten make up 1% to 1.2% of the sample. These data come from a study of cytomegalovirus exposure and HLA in healthy donors (TCRdb year 2017). Looking at the study overall: According to a later analysis, the roughly 130 validation repertoires were produced on the same platform as the roughly 600 repertoires of the first cohort. A separate validation cohort of 100 to 150 different subjects was used in addition to the approximately 610-subject first cohort. To predict cytomegalovirus infection status, the study combined high-throughput TCR immunosequencing, statistical association of individual TCRs with disease status, and machine learning. The study aimed to test whether signatures of past pathogen exposure could be identified by cataloging public T cell receptors.

The donors belonged to the validation cohort of over a hundred subjects, which was separate from the roughly 670-subject first cohort. V is pruned by 6 bases and J by 0 bases, leaving 4 bases of the junction without a gene match. The CDR3 holds 14 amino acids from the cysteine to the phenylalanine. The entry retains the CDR3 DNA only, 42 bases that are in frame from base 1. The germline V gene encodes CDR1 MNHEY and CDR2 SVGAGI. Results the study describes overall, beyond this receptor: It was suggested by the authors that the approach could potentially be generalized to other disease states and immunological phenotypes. Of the cluster scores, roughly 95% were above 0 in a later analysis, which found that TCRs clustered in the first cohort also tended to co-occur in the 120 validation repertoires. The study listed 170 or so TCR beta chains as associated with cytomegalovirus. The classifier was reported to diagnose cytomegalovirus status with high specificity and sensitivity in both the original cohort and the validation cohort. A few of the identified cytomegalovirus-associated TCR beta chains were confirmed in vitro to be specific for cytomegalovirus antigens. The validation cohort had no HLA typing available for a later analysis, so co-occurrence within that cohort was assessed over all 120 or so repertoires. Most TCR sequences were observed very rarely across donors, whereas some public TCRs were present in many individuals.

This TCR was recovered from a woman under 30 in good health and CMV-seronegative. Specimen: PBMCs. The chain couples TRBV6-5 to TRBJ1-2; 7 central bases correspond to TRBD1. CDR3 sequence: CASSRTGANYGYTF. The bases are TGTGCCAGCAGCCGGACAGGAGCTAACTATGGCTACACCTTC.